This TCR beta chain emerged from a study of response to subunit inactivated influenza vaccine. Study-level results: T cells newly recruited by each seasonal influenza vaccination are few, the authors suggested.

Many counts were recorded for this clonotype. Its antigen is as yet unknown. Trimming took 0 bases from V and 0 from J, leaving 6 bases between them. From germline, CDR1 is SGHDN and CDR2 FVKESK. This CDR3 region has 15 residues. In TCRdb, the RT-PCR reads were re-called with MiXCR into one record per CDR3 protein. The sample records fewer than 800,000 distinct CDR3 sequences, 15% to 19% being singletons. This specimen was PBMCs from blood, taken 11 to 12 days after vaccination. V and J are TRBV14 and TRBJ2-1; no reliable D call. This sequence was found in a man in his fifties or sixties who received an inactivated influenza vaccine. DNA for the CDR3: TGTGCCAGCAGCCAAGAGGCGGCCTCCTACAATGAGCAGTTCTTC. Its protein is CASSQEAASYNEQFF.